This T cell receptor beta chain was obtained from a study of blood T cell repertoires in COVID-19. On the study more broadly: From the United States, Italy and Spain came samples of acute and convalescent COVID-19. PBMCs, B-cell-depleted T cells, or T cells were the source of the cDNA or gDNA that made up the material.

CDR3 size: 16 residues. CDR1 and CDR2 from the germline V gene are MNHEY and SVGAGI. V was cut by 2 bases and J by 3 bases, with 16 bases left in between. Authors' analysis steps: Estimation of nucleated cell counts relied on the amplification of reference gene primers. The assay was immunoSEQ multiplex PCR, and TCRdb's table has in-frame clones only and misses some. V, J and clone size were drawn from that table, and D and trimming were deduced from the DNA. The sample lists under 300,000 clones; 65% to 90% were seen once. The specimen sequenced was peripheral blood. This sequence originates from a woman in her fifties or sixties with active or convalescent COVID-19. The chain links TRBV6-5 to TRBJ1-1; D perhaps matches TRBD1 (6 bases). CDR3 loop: CASSYPGRGAHTEAFF. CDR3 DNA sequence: TGTGCCAGCAGTTACCCCGGACGGGGGGCCCACACTGAAGCTTTCTTT.